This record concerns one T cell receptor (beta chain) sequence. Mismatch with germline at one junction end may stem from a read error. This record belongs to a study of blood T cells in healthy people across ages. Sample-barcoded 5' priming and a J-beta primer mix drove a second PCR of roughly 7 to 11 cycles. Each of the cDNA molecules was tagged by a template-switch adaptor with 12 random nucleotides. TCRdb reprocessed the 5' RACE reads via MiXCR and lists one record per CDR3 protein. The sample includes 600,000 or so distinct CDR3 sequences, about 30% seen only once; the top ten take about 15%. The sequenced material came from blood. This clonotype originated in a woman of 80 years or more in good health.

The CDR3 DNA follows: TGCGCCAGCAGCTTGACACCCACGAACACCGGGGAGCGGTTTTTT. It codes for CASSLTPTNTGERFF. The chain uses TRBV5-1 and TRBJ2-2; D is perhaps TRBD2 (5 bases). This CDR3 is built from 15 residues. The germline V gene has CDR1 SGHRS and CDR2 YFSETQ.